This TCR beta chain is from a study of cytomegalovirus exposure and HLA in healthy donors (dated by TCRdb to about 2017). At the level of the whole study: According to an earlier analysis of several hundred of the donors, some 170 million T cells yielded roughly 110 million unique TCR beta sequences and roughly 280 Gb of sequence data. An early release that covered some 640 HLA-typed donors contained approximately 300 gigabases of sequencing data and 65 million to 100 million unique TCR sequences. Of the roughly 410 genotyped donors, 70% to 90% were placed in the genetic ancestry cluster associated with self-reported Caucasian donors. The aim of the study was to test whether cataloging public T cell receptors could identify signatures of past pathogen exposure. The T cell repertoires of under 750 subjects were profiled by immunosequencing and related to cytomegalovirus serostatus. Along with the roughly 670-subject first cohort, a separate validation cohort of over a hundred different subjects was used. To predict cytomegalovirus infection status, the study brought together high-throughput TCR immunosequencing, statistical association of individual TCRs with disease status, and machine learning. To study patterns of TCR occurrence, a later analysis re-analyzed previously published TCR beta repertoires from 500 to 850 donors and added high-resolution HLA genotyping. In the later analysis, no new phenotypic data were used to find candidate immune exposures; instead, reliance was placed on TCR beta sequences and their occurrence across donors. To decide whether each TCR beta V gene segment behaved as functional or pseudogenic, an earlier analysis of 587 of the donors relied on high-throughput TCR beta sequencing. Donor age, sex, ethnicity and CMV serostatus were compiled alongside the repertoire data. A later genetic analysis took genome-wide SNP genotypes for about three fifths of the 666 donors and used that subset as a discovery cohort. All discovery cohort repertoires had been generated on a single sequencing platform. HLA typing covered class I and class II loci at four-digit resolution. Typing coverage differed by locus: A, B, C, DRB1 and DQB1 were typed in roughly 620-640 donors, DQA1 in approximately 520, DPA1 in roughly 590, and DPB1 in just under 480. Because of strong linkage in the cohort, four or five DR-DQ haplotypes were treated as single units for association and clustering. Among roughly 370 genotyped donors of the cohort, an average of approximately 250,000 unique TCR beta nucleotide sequences were sequenced per donor, about a sixth of them non-productive.

Preparation of the library involved the immunoSEQ multiplex PCR assay. A mixture of 60 forward primers for TCR Vbeta segments and 13 reverse primers for TCR Jbeta segments was used in the multiplex PCR. A multiplex PCR assay on genomic DNA amplified the CDR3 region of rearranged TCR beta genes. The Illumina HiSeq System was used to sequence the amplified TCR beta libraries as 87-base-pair reads. From the authors' description of their analysis: A later analysis counted about 80 million unique TCR beta chains across the 666 repertoires, and some 11 million of these chains were shared by at least two donors. To remove PCR and sequencing errors, raw reads were error-corrected and collapsed into unique sequences using a nearest-neighbor algorithm that merged closely related sequences. CDR3 sequences were aligned to IMGT reference sequences to assign V, D and J gene segments. For a sequence to be retained, at least a six-nucleotide match to both a V gene segment and a J gene segment was required. A rearrangement counted as productive if the CDR3 had no stop codons and remained in frame with V and J, and every other rearrangement counted as non-productive. CDR3 was defined according to IMGT convention as the region running from the second conserved V-encoded cysteine to the conserved J-encoded phenylalanine. In an earlier analysis of just under 600 of the donors, sequences lacking an unambiguous match to a single V gene segment were excluded. An earlier analysis of under 750 of the donors called V segments functional above 56.7% productive rearrangements and segregating when the between-donor standard deviation exceeded 5%. To diagnose cytomegalovirus status from the catalog of TCR beta chain sequences, a statistical classification framework was built. V and J gene assignment, in a later analysis, came from comparing TCR nucleotide sequences with IMGT/GENE-DB human TR gene sequences. In a later analysis, CDR3 sequences and most-parsimonious VDJ recombination scenarios were assigned using the TCRdist pipeline. A later analysis defined each TCR beta chain by its CDR3 amino acid sequence plus V-gene family, and excluded reads lacking a unique V-gene family. As a way to deal with suspected cross-contamination and a sequencing artifact, a later analysis dropped 500 to 700 nucleotide sequences that were highly shared and had low generation probability. For each public chain, a later analysis derived a clonal expansion index from normalized ranks of inferred template counts within each repertoire. In a later analysis, generation probabilities were computed with a VDJ recombination model fitted to out-of-frame rearrangements, and the resulting probabilities were checked against IGoR. Hypergeometric tests were used in a later analysis to score TCR-TCR, TCR-HLA and TCR-CMV co-occurrence, with a repertoire-size bias correction applied to the TCR pairs. A later analysis estimated false discovery rates by permuting HLA or CMV assignments 20 times. In a later analysis, co-occurring TCRs were grouped with DBSCAN, and TCRdist sequence similarity was added when clustering was performed within HLA-allele-positive subsets. Co-occurrence clustering excluded repertoires with fewer than 30,000 or more than 120,000 public chains, plus five with anomalous nucleotide sharing. What TCRdb holds here is the immuneACCESS table cut down to in-frame rearrangements. Part of the clones is not present; checked against another copy, under half of the missing clones reflect an unresolved V gene, and the others are unexplained. The V and J calls and the clone size are those of that table, but D and trimming were determined from the DNA. The table for this sample lists more than 85,000 clones; around three quarters of them were counted only once. The ten biggest clones cover around 1.3% of the sample.

Comment on this clone: What this receptor recognizes is not known. Within one base of it there is no much larger clone, and no base qualities were kept.

Results the study describes overall, beyond this receptor: Over 15 rarely observed V segments, including chromosome 9 orphons, were excluded from the earlier analysis of almost 600 of the donors because counts were too low. Most TCR sequences were observed very rarely across donors, whereas some public TCRs were present in many individuals. In vitro tests confirmed that a few of the cytomegalovirus-associated TCR beta chains recognize cytomegalovirus antigens. The study gave a list of some 150 TCR beta chains associated with cytomegalovirus. CMV serostatus was the only immune exposure information available for the cohort. A cluster of highly shared sequence variants was judged likely to represent a technical artifact of the sequencing pipeline. Linkage disequilibrium might explain the correlated functional status among segregating V segments, but an unknown experimental factor could not be ruled out. In a later analysis, 16,951 TCR beta sequences were associated with specific HLA alleles at a false discovery rate of 0.05. It was suggested by the authors that the approach could potentially be generalized to other disease states and immunological phenotypes. This cohort had only TCR beta chains sequenced, and the lack of alpha or paired-chain data limited which features could be detected. Cytomegalovirus status was reported to be diagnosed by the classifier with high specificity and sensitivity in both the original and validation cohorts. Assigning TCR associations to individual alleles was difficult when HLA alleles, especially DR and DQ, strongly co-occurred. An earlier analysis of several hundred of the donors showed that most TCR beta V segments appeared in productive rearrangements either about 87% or about 30% of the time, which broadly matched IMGT annotations. A further reported finding was that TCR beta sequences accurately predicted the HLA-A and HLA-B alleles for most subjects in the first cohort. According to a later analysis, most CMV-associated TCR beta chains appeared to be HLA-restricted, and the HLA associations seemed to be driven largely by CMV exposure. According to a later genetic analysis, donors in an Asian-associated ancestry cluster had fewer N-insertions in productive TCRs than the approximately 610-donor mean. In a later analysis, the rate of TCR association differed among HLA loci, with DRB1 alleles having the most associated TCRs and HLA-C alleles having the fewest. Because HLA typing was missing for some donors at each locus, association tests included only the typed subset. V-gene and J-gene trimming of TCR beta chains was associated with a missense DCLRE1C variant in a later genetic analysis, and the association was replicated in an independent cohort. In a later analysis, HLA-associated TCR beta chains showed more clonal expansion and lower generation probabilities than non-associated chains that were equally common. Roughly uniform sequencing depth across donors was assumed in presence/absence analyses, although this assumption may not hold. Several of the top co-occurrence clusters appeared to be linked to parvovirus B19, influenza, CMV and Epstein-Barr virus, according to a later analysis.

The cohort consisted of approximately 670 healthy bone marrow donors. All cohort members were sampled while nominally healthy, although unrecorded immune exposures were likely present. The donor tested CMV seronegative and was one of the 352 seronegative cohort members. A peripheral blood sample was provided by each donor, and peripheral blood mononuclear cells were used for TCR beta sequencing. The Qiagen DNeasy Blood Extraction Kit was used to extract genomic DNA from the blood cell samples. Sequencing was done on a sample of PBMCs. This TCR came from a woman younger than 45 in good health and CMV-seronegative.

The CDR3 here reads CASSSTANTEAFF. The nucleotide sequence is TGTGCCAGCAGCTCAACAGCGAACACTGAAGCTTTCTTT. Recombination linked TRBV11-3 to TRBJ1-1; confidence is insufficient to name the D gene. The germline ends are 7 bases apart after V is trimmed by 4 bases and J by 1 base. CDR1 and CDR2 (SGHNT, YENEEA) derive from the germline V gene. Counted from cysteine to phenylalanine, this CDR3 has 13 amino acids. Only the CDR3 part of the read is kept: 39 bases, read in frame from the first base. Full variable domain (CDR3 extended with the reference TRBV11-3 and TRBJ1-1 proteins): EAGVVQSPRYKIIEKKQPVAFWCNPISGHNTLYWYLQNLGQGPELLIRYENEEAVDDSQLPKDRFSAERLKGVDSTLKIQPAELGDSAVYLCASSSTANTEAFFGQGTRLTVV.